These T cell receptor beta chains were read from a single sample in a study of blood T cells in healthy people across ages. MiXCR, applied by TCRdb to the 5' RACE reads, yields one record per CDR3 protein. The sample has 1,300,000 or so distinct CDR3 sequences, roughly 59% seen once. What was sequenced was blood. The receptors come from a man aged 18-30 years in good health. Both conserved end residues are part of each CDR3. Each record gives: clone size, J gene, V gene, D gene, CDR3 protein, CDR3 DNA. A D gene is named only where the DNA matches it firmly. A clone size is listed for some rows: how often the clone was seen (once, few, many), or a class if it is expanded.

. TRBJ2-3 TRBV29-1 . CSNQGPQTDTQYF TGCAGCAATCAGGGGCCCCAGACTGATACGCAGTATTTT
. TRBJ1-1 TRBV5-6 . CASSWDVNTEAFF TGTGCCAGCAGCTGGGACGTGAACACTGAAGCTTTCTTT
many TRBJ2-3 TRBV6-1 TRBD2 CASSELAGGPDTQYF TGTGCCAGCAGTGAACTAGCGGGGGGGCCAGATACGCAGTATTTT
. TRBJ2-5 TRBV15 TRBD2 CATSAGTSGRPTQETQYF TGTGCCACCAGCGCAGGGACTAGCGGGAGACCGACCCAAGAGACCCAGTACTTC
. TRBJ2-3 TRBV4-1 . CASSQSDSATDTQYF TGCGCCAGCAGCCAAAGTGATTCCGCCACAGATACGCAGTATTTT
. TRBJ1-5 TRBV6-6 . CASSSPGTNQPQHF TGTGCCAGCAGTTCTCCAGGGACCAATCAGCCCCAGCATTTT
. TRBJ2-5 TRBV10-3 TRBD1 CAISESVPGTGVETQYF TGTGCCATCAGTGAGTCGGTTCCCGGGACAGGAGTAGAGACCCAGTACTTC
. TRBJ1-2 TRBV12-5 . CASGLVEVRGTGYTF TGTGCTAGTGGTTTGGTAGAAGTGAGGGGCACTGGCTACACCTTC
. TRBJ2-1 TRBV4-2 . CASSQEVGSGLSSYNEQFF TGTGCCAGCAGCCAAGAGGTTGGGTCGGGATTGAGCTCCTACAATGAGCAGTTCTTC
. TRBJ1-2 TRBV5-1 . CASSLEGGRGGYTF TGCGCCAGCAGCTTGGAAGGCGGCCGGGGTGGCTACACCTTC
. TRBJ1-1 TRBV6-5 . CASSRTQGTEAFF TGTGCCAGCAGTCGAACCCAGGGAACTGAAGCTTTCTTT
few TRBJ2-7 TRBV4-1 TRBD1 CASSQMFRTGYMHEQYF TGCGCCAGCAGCCAAATGTTCAGGACAGGGTACATGCACGAGCAGTACTTC
. TRBJ2-1 TRBV12-3/TRBV12-4 . CASSLRWGADNEQFF TGTGCCAGCAGTTTAAGGTGGGGCGCGGACAATGAGCAGTTCTTC
. TRBJ2-2 TRBV7-2 TRBD1 CASSAGQGVTGELFF TGTGCCAGCAGCGCCGGACAGGGTGTCACCGGGGAGCTGTTTTTT
. TRBJ1-2 TRBV6-6 TRBD1 CASGLRDSQSYGYTF TGTGCCAGCGGTCTACGGGACAGTCAAAGCTATGGCTACACCTTC
. TRBJ1-6 TRBV20-1 . CSASGRSSYNSPLHF TGCAGTGCTAGTGGCAGAAGCTCCTATAATTCACCCCTCCACTTT
. TRBJ1-2 TRBV3-1 . CASSQARPSGSYGYTF TGTGCCAGCAGCCAAGCCCGGCCCTCAGGCTCCTATGGCTACACCTTC
. TRBJ1-2 TRBV20-1 . CSARAGYGYTF TGCAGTGCTAGGGCAGGGTATGGCTACACCTTC
. TRBJ2-7 TRBV20-1 . CSALAPYEQYF TGCAGTGCTTTAGCACCTTACGAGCAGTACTTC
few TRBJ2-7 TRBV27 TRBD2 CASSFSGGRYEQYF TGTGCCAGCAGTTTCTCGGGAGGGAGGTACGAGCAGTACTTC
few TRBJ1-2 TRBV6-4 . CASGRDGYTF TGTGCCAGTGGCAGGGACGGCTACACCTTC
. TRBJ2-5 TRBV20-1 . CSALQGGQTQYF TGCAGTGCTTTACAGGGCGGGCAGACCCAGTACTTC
few TRBJ1-2 TRBV25-1 . CASSEYNRMGGYTF TGTGCCAGCAGTGAATATAACAGGATGGGTGGCTACACCTTC
. TRBJ1-5 TRBV15 . CATTRSYNQPQHF TGTGCCACGACCAGGTCCTACAATCAGCCCCAGCATTTT
. TRBJ1-1 TRBV6-5 . CATFLGHFGEAFF TGTGCCACCTTCCTAGGGCATTTCGGTGAAGCTTTCTTT
. TRBJ1-1 TRBV20-1 . CSARGGVTEAFF TGCAGTGCTAGGGGGGGAGTCACTGAAGCTTTCTTT
. TRBJ2-3 TRBV29-1 . CSVDEGQTDTQYF TGCAGCGTTGATGAGGGGCAGACAGATACGCAGTATTTT
. TRBJ2-7 TRBV7-9 . CASSPPRGQQYEQYF TGTGCCAGCAGCCCCCCCCGGGGGCAGCAATACGAGCAGTACTTC
. TRBJ2-7 TRBV15 TRBD1 CATSNRDRGQYEQYF TGTGCCACCAGCAACCGGGACAGGGGGCAATACGAGCAGTACTTC
. TRBJ1-2 TRBV2 TRBD1 CASSETGPLGYGYTF TGTGCCAGCAGCGAGACAGGGCCCCTTGGGTATGGCTACACCTTC
. TRBJ2-5 TRBV5-6 TRBD1 CASSGDRGLSEQYF TGTGCCAGCAGCGGGGACAGGGGTTTGAGTGAGCAGTACTTC
. TRBJ2-7 TRBV2 . CASTWASANEQYF TGTGCCAGCACCTGGGCTAGCGCCAACGAGCAGTACTTC
. TRBJ2-7 TRBV10-3 TRBD2 CAISANTGLAGGPNEQYF TGTGCCATCAGTGCGAACACGGGACTAGCGGGAGGGCCCAACGAGCAGTACTTC
. TRBJ1-1 TRBV5-1 . CASSLAIWDRGDTEAFF TGCGCCAGCAGCTTGGCCATATGGGACCGTGGGGACACTGAAGCTTTCTTT
. TRBJ1-2 TRBV6-5 TRBD1 CASSYGRVRGHGYTF TGTGCCAGCAGTTACGGCCGGGTGAGGGGGCATGGCTACACCTTC
. TRBJ2-5 TRBV5-6 . CATWDFGTEETQYF TGTGCCACTTGGGATTTCGGGACGGAAGAGACCCAGTACTTC
. TRBJ1-2 TRBV7-2 TRBD1 CASSARTGASYRGYTF TGTGCCAGCAGCGCCCGGACAGGGGCAAGTTACCGCGGCTACACCTTC
few TRBJ2-7 TRBV3-1 . CASMDSYSYEQYF TGTGCCAGCATGGACAGTTACTCCTACGAGCAGTACTTC
. TRBJ1-4 TRBV15 . CATSRTYDRRVGGTNEKLFF TGTGCCACCAGCAGAACATACGACAGGCGGGTTGGGGGAACTAATGAAAAACTGTTTTTT
. TRBJ1-2 TRBV20-1 . CSARDHMWDSTWYGYTF TGCAGTGCTAGAGATCATATGTGGGACTCCACATGGTATGGCTACACCTTC
few TRBJ2-3 TRBV2 . CASSGTRDTQYF TGTGCCAGCAGTGGAACTCGCGATACGCAGTATTTT
. TRBJ2-1 TRBV20-1 TRBD2 CSARSLAGVYEQFF TGCAGTGCTAGAAGTCTAGCGGGAGTCTATGAGCAGTTCTTC
. TRBJ2-1 TRBV7-7 . CASIPLGRGLANEQFF TGTGCTAGCATTCCCCTGGGGCGGGGGCTCGCGAATGAGCAGTTCTTC
few TRBJ2-5 TRBV9 . CASSPTGLHGETQYF TGTGCCAGCAGCCCCACCGGCCTTCACGGGGAGACCCAGTACTTC
. TRBJ2-1 TRBV29-1 . CSVDRSEPLNEQFF TGCAGCGTTGATAGATCCGAACCATTAAATGAGCAGTTCTTC
. TRBJ2-2 TRBV7-9 TRBD1 CASSLEVRGSTGELFF TGTGCCAGCAGCTTAGAGGTCAGGGGGAGCACCGGGGAGCTGTTTTTT
. TRBJ2-2 TRBV27 TRBD2 CASSFLKFSGESIAGELFF TGTGCCAGCAGTTTTTTGAAGTTTAGCGGGGAGAGCATTGCCGGGGAGCTGTTTTTT
. TRBJ2-7 TRBV12-3/TRBV12-4 TRBD1 CASSDRGNSPREQYF TGTGCCAGCAGTGACAGGGGAAATTCGCCTAGGGAGCAGTACTTC
once TRBJ2-1 TRBV2 . CASRLPVGRYNEQFF TGTGCCAGCCGTCTTCCCGTGGGACGGTACAATGAGCAGTTCTTC
. TRBJ2-7 TRBV5-5 . CASSLVARPAYEQYF TGTGCCAGCAGCTTGGTGGCACGGCCGGCCTACGAGCAGTACTTC
. TRBJ2-3 TRBV15 . CATSGIRGTATQYF TGTGCCACCAGCGGAATCCGGGGAACCGCTACGCAGTATTTT
. TRBJ2-1 TRBV7-2 . CASSLVAGTSYNEQFF TGTGCCAGCAGCTTAGTGGCGGGAACCTCCTACAATGAGCAGTTCTTC
once TRBJ2-1 TRBV29-1 . CSVEWQGNEQFF TGCAGCGTTGAGTGGCAGGGGAATGAGCAGTTCTTC
. TRBJ1-6 TRBV20-1 . CSARDGGPGNSPLHF TGCAGTGCTAGAGATGGGGGGCCTGGTAATTCACCCCTCCACTTT
once TRBJ2-7 TRBV6-5 . CASSYSLMGGNEQYF TGTGCCAGCAGTTACTCCCTCATGGGGGGAAACGAGCAGTACTTC